These T cell receptor beta chains were read from a single sample in a study of OX40 agonist ivuxolimab in advanced cancers. TCRdb's copy holds only in-frame clones and misses some; the assay was immunoSEQ multiplex PCR. The sample yields more than 65,000 clones, about 88% seen once. The material sequenced was CD4+ or CD8+ T cells sorted from blood, taken in a trial of the OX40 agonist ivuxolimab. The receptors here all came from an adult with an advanced solid tumor such as melanoma, head and neck, liver or kidney cancer. The CDR3 runs from the conserved cysteine through the conserved F or W. A D gene is named only where the DNA matches it firmly. Clone size is stated in some rows and not others, as once, few, many or a class when expanded.

J | D | V | size | length | DNA | CDR3
TRBJ2-1 | TRBD2 | TRBV6-6 | . | 15 | TGTGCCAGCAGTGCGACCGGGACTAGCGGCTATGAGCAGTTCTTC | CASSATGTSGYEQFF
TRBJ1-2 | . | TRBV19 | . | 17 | TGTGCCAGTAGTATTGGCGTGGCGTCCGAGTTGGGCTATGGCTACACCTTC | CASSIGVASELGYGYTF
TRBJ1-3 | . | TRBV6-1 | . | 15 | TGTGCCGGACTTCAGACAGGAGGCCCTGGAAACACCATATATTTT | CAGLQTGGPGNTIYF
TRBJ1-1 | . | TRBV6-6 | . | 11 | TGTGCCAGCAGGACACAGGGTTCAGCTTTCTTT | CASRTQGSAFF
TRBJ1-6 | . | TRBV6-5 | . | 15 | TGTGCCAGCACCGTCCGGGGAAGAGGTAATTCACCCCTCCACTTT | CASTVRGRGNSPLHF
TRBJ2-3 | . | TRBV11-3 | . | 19 | TGTGCCAGCAGCTTAAGGGGGAGATCGGGACACCCTTACACAGATACGCAGTATTTT | CASSLRGRSGHPYTDTQYF
TRBJ1-5 | TRBD1 | TRBV11-2 | . | 16 | TGTGCCAGCAGCTTAAGGGCAGGGGGCTCTAATCAGCCCCAGCATTTT | CASSLRAGGSNQPQHF
TRBJ1-1 | . | TRBV7-2 | . | 15 | TGTGCCAGCAGCTTAGAGCCGGGCAGCAACACTGAAGCTTTCTTT | CASSLEPGSNTEAFF
TRBJ2-6 | . | TRBV11-2 | . | 15 | TGTGCCAGCAGCTTAGCCCGCTCTGGGGCCAACGTCCTGACTTTC | CASSLARSGANVLTF
TRBJ2-7 | . | TRBV30 | . | 14 | TGTGCCTGGAGTGTATGGGGGGGGGCGTACGAGCAGTACTTC | CAWSVWGGAYEQYF
TRBJ2-1 | . | TRBV6-1 | once | 16 | TGTGCCAGCAGTGGGGCGGACCGGACTACTTACAATGAGCAGTTCTTC | CASSGADRTTYNEQFF
TRBJ2-3 | . | TRBV6-4 | . | 12 | TGTGCCAGCAGTGAAGGCAGTGGGCGACAGTATTTT | CASSEGSGRQYF
TRBJ2-2 | . | TRBV9 | . | 13 | TGTGCCAGCAGCGTAGTAGGTACCGGGGAGCTGTTTTTT | CASSVVGTGELFF
TRBJ2-2 | TRBD1 | TRBV5-4 | . | 15 | TGTGCCAGCAGCTCAGGACAGGCGAACACCGGGGAGCTGTTTTTT | CASSSGQANTGELFF
TRBJ2-1 | . | TRBV28 | . | 14 | TGTGCCAGCAGTTTCCGTGGGGGGTTCAATGAGCAGTTCTTC | CASSFRGGFNEQFF
TRBJ2-5 | TRBD2 | TRBV7-2 | . | 16 | TGTGCCAGCAGCTTAGCGGCGGGGGGAGGACAAGAGACCCAGTACTTC | CASSLAAGGGQETQYF
TRBJ2-3 | TRBD2 | TRBV7-9 | . | 14 | TGTGCCAGCAGCTTAGCGGGGGGGTCAGATACGCAGTATTTT | CASSLAGGSDTQYF
TRBJ2-7 | . | TRBV5-1 | . | 13 | TGCGCCAGCAGCTTGGACAGGAAAGACGAGCAGTACTTC | CASSLDRKDEQYF
TRBJ1-5 | TRBD1 | TRBV7-4 | . | 14 | TGTGCCAGCAGCTTAGACAGGGGAGGTCAGCCCCAGCATTTT | CASSLDRGGQPQHF
TRBJ2-3 | . | TRBV11-2 | . | 13 | TGTGCCAGCAGCTTAGAACCCACAGATACGCAGTATTTT | CASSLEPTDTQYF
TRBJ1-1 | . | TRBV9 | . | 15 | TGTGCCAGCAGCGTAGAGCCGGACGGGAACACTGAAGCTTTCTTT | CASSVEPDGNTEAFF
TRBJ1-1 | . | TRBV30 | . | 13 | TGTGCCTGGAGTGTATCTTCGGGGACTGAAGCTTTCTTT | CAWSVSSGTEAFF
TRBJ1-1 | TRBD1 | TRBV14 | . | 18 | TGTGCCAGCAGCCAAGTAGTGTTGGACAGGGGTATTTACACTGAAGCTTTCTTT | CASSQVVLDRGIYTEAFF
TRBJ1-5 | . | TRBV27 | . | 14 | TGTGCCAGCAGTTTATCGGCAGGGGTCCAGCCCCAGCATTTT | CASSLSAGVQPQHF
TRBJ2-5 | TRBD1 | TRBV9 | . | 15 | TGTGCCAGCAGCGTAGAGGGGGACAGCCAAGAGACCCAGTACTTC | CASSVEGDSQETQYF
TRBJ2-5 | TRBD2 | TRBV14 | . | 15 | TGTGCCAGCAGCAGGACTAGCGGGGGCCAGGAGACCCAGTACTTC | CASSRTSGGQETQYF
TRBJ2-5 | . | TRBV10-2 | . | 13 | TGCGCCAGCTACGGAGATAAACAAGAGACCCAGTACTTC | CASYGDKQETQYF
TRBJ2-4 | . | TRBV30 | . | 13 | TGTGCCTGGAGCCGAGGGGGAACGGGCATTCAGTACTTC | CAWSRGGTGIQYF
TRBJ2-7 | TRBD1 | TRBV30 | . | 14 | TGTGCCTGGGGCCCCACAGGGGCGTCCTACGAGCAGTACTTC | CAWGPTGASYEQYF
TRBJ1-2 | . | TRBV9 | . | 14 | TGTGCCAGCAGCGTAGAGCGGGGTGGCTATGGCTACACCTTC | CASSVERGGYGYTF
TRBJ2-3 | TRBD2 | TRBV5-4 | . | 14 | TGTGCCAGCAGCCCGGGAGGGCTTACAGATACGCAGTATTTT | CASSPGGLTDTQYF
TRBJ2-7 | TRBD2 | TRBV10-3 | . | 17 | TGTGCCATCAGTGAGTCGTTAGGGACTAGCGGGGTATACGAGCAGTACTTC | CAISESLGTSGVYEQYF
TRBJ1-1 | TRBD1 | TRBV18 | . | 16 | TGTGCCAGCTCATTACAGGGGGCGCTTATGAACACTGAAGCTTTCTTT | CASSLQGALMNTEAFF
TRBJ2-1 | . | TRBV4-3 | . | 15 | TGCGCCAGCAGCCTAGGACCTTTAAGCGTCTATGAGCAGTTCTTC | CASSLGPLSVYEQFF
TRBJ1-6 | TRBD1 | TRBV19 | . | 15 | TGTGCCAGTAGTGTACAGGGGGCAGAGAATTCACCCCTCCACTTT | CASSVQGAENSPLHF
TRBJ1-2 | TRBD1 | TRBV7-2 | . | 15 | TGTGCCAGCGCGAAGGACAGGGCCGGATCCTATGGCTACACCTTC | CASAKDRAGSYGYTF
TRBJ1-2 | . | TRBV5-1 | . | 15 | TGCGCCAGCAGGATGGGAGCTTCAGCTAACTATGGCTACACCTTC | CASRMGASANYGYTF
TRBJ2-7 | . | TRBV7-3 | . | 16 | TGTGCCAGCAGCCCCCAGGCAGGCGGGGGCAGGTACGAGCAGTACTTC | CASSPQAGGGRYEQYF
TRBJ2-5 | . | TRBV11-3 | . | 14 | TGTGCCAGCAGCGAGCACGGACACCAAGAGACCCAGTACTTC | CASSEHGHQETQYF
TRBJ2-7 | . | TRBV21-1 | . | 16 | TGTGCCAGCAGCTCCCCCCGAGCGGGAGAGGGGTACGAGCAGTACTTC | CASSSPRAGEGYEQYF
TRBJ1-3 | . | TRBV5-1 | . | 13 | TGCGCCAGCGCCGAGGGGGGCGGAAACACCATATATTTC | CASAEGGGNTIYF
TRBJ2-7 | . | TRBV10-3 | . | 13 | TGTGCCATCAGTGAGAGAGAAATCTACGAGCAGTACTTC | CAISEREIYEQYF
TRBJ1-6 | . | TRBV7-2 | . | 13 | TGTGCCAGCAGCTTCCACAGGGATTCACCCCTCCACTTT | CASSFHRDSPLHF
TRBJ2-7 | . | TRBV5-6 | . | 17 | TGTGCCAGCAGCCCCTTGGGTGGGGGTTTGGGCTCCTACGAGCAGTACTTC | CASSPLGGGLGSYEQYF
TRBJ2-7 | . | TRBV6-6 | . | 12 | TGTGCCAGCAGCCCCGGGTCCTACGAGCAGTACTTC | CASSPGSYEQYF